This T cell receptor beta chain appears in the sequencing data of a study of blood T cell repertoires in COVID-19. For the study at large: T cells, B-cell-depleted T cells, or PBMCs supplied cDNA or gDNA.

The count of this clone is one. Germline V gives CDR1 MGHRA, CDR2 YSYEKL. The CDR3 extends over 14 amino acids. V lost 4 bases and J lost 1, with 10 bases in between. Sequencing was performed with immunoSEQ multiplex PCR; in TCRdb, only in-frame clones are kept and a portion is missing. Of around 190,000 clones in the sample, roughly 84% were seen once. The chain links TRBV4-1 to TRBJ1-2; a possible D gene is TRBD1 (5 bases). The TCR originated in a woman in her 30s who had been exposed to COVID-19. The sequencing input was PBMCs or T cells enriched from blood (not recorded which). CDR3 bases: TGCGCCAGCAGCCCTCTCGACAGTAACTATGGCTACACCTTC. Translation: CASSPLDSNYGYTF.